This T cell receptor (beta chain) was identified in a study of cytomegalovirus exposure and HLA in healthy donors. Study conclusions and caveats: A link between a missense DCLRE1C variant and TCR beta V- and J-gene trimming emerged from a later analysis.

Details on this clone: Its antigen is as yet unknown.

The PCR had 60 Vbeta and 13 Jbeta primers. Produced via immunoSEQ multiplex PCR; TCRdb's table is partial and in-frame only. The sample has 110,000 to 150,000 clones. Trimming cost V 5 bases and J 2 bases, with 16 bases left between them. Germline CDR1 is SGHNT and CDR2 is YENEEA. The length of the CDR3 is 16 residues. This clonotype was obtained from a woman in her late teens or twenties in good health and CMV-seronegative. Input material: PBMCs. The rearrangement uses TRBV11-3 and TRBJ2-4, with D perhaps TRBD2 (5 bases). The CDR3 protein is CASSQERSGTKNIQYF. The CDR3 nucleotides are TGTGCCAGCAGCCAAGAACGGTCCGGGACCAAAAACATTCAGTACTTC.